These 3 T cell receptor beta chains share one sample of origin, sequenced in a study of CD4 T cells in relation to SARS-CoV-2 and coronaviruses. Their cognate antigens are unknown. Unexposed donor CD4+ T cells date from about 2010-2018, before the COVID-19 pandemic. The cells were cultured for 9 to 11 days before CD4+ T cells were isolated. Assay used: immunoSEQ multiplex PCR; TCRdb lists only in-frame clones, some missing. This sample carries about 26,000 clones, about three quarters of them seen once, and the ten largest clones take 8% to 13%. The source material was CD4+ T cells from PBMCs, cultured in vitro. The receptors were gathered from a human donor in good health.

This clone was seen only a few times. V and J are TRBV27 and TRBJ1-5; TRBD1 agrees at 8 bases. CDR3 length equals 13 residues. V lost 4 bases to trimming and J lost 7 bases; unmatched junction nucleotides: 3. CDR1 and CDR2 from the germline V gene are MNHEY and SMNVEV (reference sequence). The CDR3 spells CASSSHRGQPQHF. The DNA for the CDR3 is TGTGCCAGCAGTTCCCACAGGGGGCAGCCCCAGCATTTT.

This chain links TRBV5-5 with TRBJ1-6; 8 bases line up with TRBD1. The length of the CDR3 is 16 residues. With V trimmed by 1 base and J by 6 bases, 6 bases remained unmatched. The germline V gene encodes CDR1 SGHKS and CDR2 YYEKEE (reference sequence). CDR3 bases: TGTGCCAGCAGCTTGAACCAGGGGGCTCTTAATTCACCCCTCCACTTT. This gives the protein CASSLNQGALNSPLHF. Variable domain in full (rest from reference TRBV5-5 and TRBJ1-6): DAGVTQSPTHLIKTRGQQVTLRCSPISGHKSVSWYQQVLGQGPQFIFQYYEKEERGRGNFPDRFSARQFPNYSSELNVNALLLGDSALYLCASSLNQGALNSPLHFGNGTRLTVT.

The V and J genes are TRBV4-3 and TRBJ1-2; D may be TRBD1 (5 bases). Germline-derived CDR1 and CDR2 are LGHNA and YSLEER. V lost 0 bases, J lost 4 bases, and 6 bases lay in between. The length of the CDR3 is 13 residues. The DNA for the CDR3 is TGCGCCAGCAGCCAAGAAAGGGGCTATGGCTACACCTTC. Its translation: CASSQERGYGYTF.